This is a list of T cell receptor beta chains from one sample in a study of shared clonotypes between healthy human individuals. Some clones are missing from TCRdb's copy, which holds only in-frame ones; the method was immunoSEQ multiplex PCR. This sample carries about 2.4 million clones, 93% of them seen once, and the ten largest clones take around 0.37%. Source material: naive CD4+ T cells from PBMCs. The receptors derive from a man aged 18 to 30 in good health. Some clones in this sample may be carry-over from other donors' samples. CDR3s include the opening cysteine and the closing phenylalanine or tryptophan. The order of the fields is clone size, CDR3 length, V gene, J gene, D gene, CDR3 DNA, CDR3 protein. D genes are given only for firm matches. Part of the rows lack a size; the others show once, few, many or a class for expanded clones.

clone_size: NA; cdr3_length: 15; v_call: TRBV5-4; j_call: TRBJ1-2; d_call: TRBD1; cdr3_nt: TGTGCCAGCAGCTTGGCTATGGACAGGGGGTATGGCTACACCTTC; cdr3_aa: CASSLAMDRGYGYTF
clone_size: NA; cdr3_length: 15; v_call: TRBV7-2; j_call: TRBJ1-1; d_call: NA; cdr3_nt: TGTGCCAGCAGGCGCTTCGGACGGGAGAACACTGAAGCTTTCTTT; cdr3_aa: CASRRFGRENTEAFF
clone_size: NA; cdr3_length: 13; v_call: TRBV6-1; j_call: TRBJ2-7; d_call: NA; cdr3_nt: TGTGCCAGCAGTGCCGTCCACGGCTACGAGCAGTACTTC; cdr3_aa: CASSAVHGYEQYF
clone_size: NA; cdr3_length: 16; v_call: TRBV5-1; j_call: TRBJ2-7; d_call: NA; cdr3_nt: TGCGCCAGCAGCTTGCGGGGACCCGTAGAGAACTACGAGCAGTACTTC; cdr3_aa: CASSLRGPVENYEQYF
clone_size: NA; cdr3_length: 16; v_call: TRBV5-4; j_call: TRBJ2-7; d_call: TRBD2; cdr3_nt: TGTGCCAGCAGCTTGTTAGCGGGAGGGCCTGGAAACGAGCAGTACTTC; cdr3_aa: CASSLLAGGPGNEQYF
clone_size: NA; cdr3_length: 14; v_call: TRBV7-8; j_call: TRBJ2-5; d_call: TRBD1; cdr3_nt: TGTGCCAGCAGCCCGGGACAGGGCGAAGAGACCCAGTACTTC; cdr3_aa: CASSPGQGEETQYF
clone_size: NA; cdr3_length: 18; v_call: TRBV4-3; j_call: TRBJ2-2; d_call: NA; cdr3_nt: TGCGCCAGCAGCCAAGATCAGTTTGGGCGGAAAAACACCGGGGAGCTGTTTTTT; cdr3_aa: CASSQDQFGRKNTGELFF
clone_size: few; cdr3_length: 17; v_call: TRBV4-1; j_call: TRBJ1-2; d_call: NA; cdr3_nt: TGCGCCAGCAGCCAACTGCCTAGGCAGACGACTAACTATGGCTACACCTTC; cdr3_aa: CASSQLPRQTTNYGYTF
clone_size: NA; cdr3_length: 15; v_call: TRBV11-2; j_call: TRBJ1-5; d_call: NA; cdr3_nt: TGTGCCAGCAGCCCCGACGGGGGGAGGGATCAGCCCCAGCATTTT; cdr3_aa: CASSPDGGRDQPQHF
clone_size: NA; cdr3_length: 15; v_call: TRBV7-9; j_call: TRBJ2-2; d_call: NA; cdr3_nt: TGTGCCAGCAGCTTAGGTCAGGGGAGGACCGGGGAGCTGTTTTTT; cdr3_aa: CASSLGQGRTGELFF
clone_size: NA; cdr3_length: 17; v_call: TRBV11-1; j_call: TRBJ2-1; d_call: NA; cdr3_nt: TGTGCCAGCAGCTCCTCCGGGACTTCCGAAACCTACAATGAGCAGTTCTTC; cdr3_aa: CASSSSGTSETYNEQFF
clone_size: NA; cdr3_length: 13; v_call: TRBV13; j_call: TRBJ1-5; d_call: NA; cdr3_nt: TGTGCCAGCAGCTTCCGGGAGAGACAGCCCCAGCATTTT; cdr3_aa: CASSFRERQPQHF
clone_size: once; cdr3_length: 13; v_call: TRBV5-4; j_call: TRBJ1-1; d_call: NA; cdr3_nt: TGTGCCAGCAAAACGCAAGGGGAGGCCCGGGCTTTCTTT; cdr3_aa: CASKTQGEARAFF
clone_size: NA; cdr3_length: 13; v_call: TRBV7-2; j_call: TRBJ1-2; d_call: NA; cdr3_nt: TGTGCCAGCAGCTTAGTCGGCAGCTATGGCTACACCTTC; cdr3_aa: CASSLVGSYGYTF
clone_size: NA; cdr3_length: 16; v_call: TRBV18; j_call: TRBJ2-7; d_call: TRBD2; cdr3_nt: TGTGCCAGCTCACCGCTCTCGCCTAGCGGGAGGTACGAGCAGTACTTC; cdr3_aa: CASSPLSPSGRYEQYF
clone_size: NA; cdr3_length: 13; v_call: TRBV28; j_call: TRBJ1-1; d_call: NA; cdr3_nt: TGTGCCAGCAGGCGAACAGGGAGGAGTGAAGCTTTCTTT; cdr3_aa: CASRRTGRSEAFF
clone_size: NA; cdr3_length: 16; v_call: TRBV6-1; j_call: TRBJ2-2; d_call: NA; cdr3_nt: TGTGCCAGCAGTGAAGACAGGACCTTGAACACCGGGGAGCTGTTTTTT; cdr3_aa: CASSEDRTLNTGELFF
clone_size: NA; cdr3_length: 16; v_call: TRBV7-9; j_call: TRBJ2-2; d_call: NA; cdr3_nt: TGTGCCAGCAGCCTAAATCCCCCAGGGTACACCGGGGAGCTGTTTTTT; cdr3_aa: CASSLNPPGYTGELFF
clone_size: NA; cdr3_length: 14; v_call: TRBV10-3; j_call: TRBJ2-7; d_call: NA; cdr3_nt: TGTGCCATCAGGAGGGAAAAAGCAACCTACGAGCAGTACTTC; cdr3_aa: CAIRREKATYEQYF
clone_size: once; cdr3_length: 16; v_call: TRBV7-3; j_call: TRBJ2-2; d_call: NA; cdr3_nt: TGTGCCAGCAGCTTAATGAGTCAGGTTAACACCGGGGAGCTGTTTTTT; cdr3_aa: CASSLMSQVNTGELFF
clone_size: NA; cdr3_length: 14; v_call: TRBV5-1; j_call: TRBJ2-7; d_call: TRBD2; cdr3_nt: TGCGCCAGCAGCTCGGGACTAGCGAGCTACGAGCAGTACTTC; cdr3_aa: CASSSGLASYEQYF
clone_size: NA; cdr3_length: 15; v_call: TRBV6-1; j_call: TRBJ2-7; d_call: TRBD2; cdr3_nt: TGTGCCAGCAGTGCACTAGCGGGAGGGTTCTACGAGCAGTACTTC; cdr3_aa: CASSALAGGFYEQYF
clone_size: NA; cdr3_length: 17; v_call: TRBV7-3; j_call: TRBJ2-2; d_call: NA; cdr3_nt: TGTGCCAGCAGCTCCCCCTTTCGGGGGCGGAACACCGGGGAGCTGTTTTTT; cdr3_aa: CASSSPFRGRNTGELFF
clone_size: few; cdr3_length: 14; v_call: TRBV9; j_call: TRBJ2-3; d_call: TRBD1; cdr3_nt: TGTGCCAGCAGTGGACAGGTGAGCACAGATACGCAGTATTTT; cdr3_aa: CASSGQVSTDTQYF
clone_size: NA; cdr3_length: 10; v_call: TRBV29-1; j_call: TRBJ2-5; d_call: NA; cdr3_nt: TGCAGCGGGGGGGAGGAGACCCAGTACTTC; cdr3_aa: CSGGEETQYF
clone_size: NA; cdr3_length: 12; v_call: TRBV18; j_call: TRBJ2-3; d_call: NA; cdr3_nt: TGTGCCAGCTCACCACCGTACGATACGCAGTATTTT; cdr3_aa: CASSPPYDTQYF
clone_size: NA; cdr3_length: 14; v_call: TRBV7-2; j_call: TRBJ1-1; d_call: NA; cdr3_nt: TGTGCCAGCAGCGACGGGGCAGGGTACACTGAAGCTTTCTTT; cdr3_aa: CASSDGAGYTEAFF
clone_size: NA; cdr3_length: 15; v_call: TRBV28; j_call: TRBJ2-1; d_call: TRBD1; cdr3_nt: TGTGCCAGCAGTTTCCCGGGACAGGGTGTCAATGAGCAGTTCTTC; cdr3_aa: CASSFPGQGVNEQFF
clone_size: NA; cdr3_length: 12; v_call: TRBV28; j_call: TRBJ2-7; d_call: NA; cdr3_nt: TGTGCCAGCAGTACACCAGGAGGGGAGCAGTACTTC; cdr3_aa: CASSTPGGEQYF
clone_size: NA; cdr3_length: 13; v_call: TRBV5-1; j_call: TRBJ1-1; d_call: TRBD1; cdr3_nt: TGCGCCAGCAGCTCAAAGACAGGGGGCGAAGCTTTCTTT; cdr3_aa: CASSSKTGGEAFF
clone_size: NA; cdr3_length: 16; v_call: TRBV4-3; j_call: TRBJ2-7; d_call: NA; cdr3_nt: TGCGCCAGCAGCCAAGAGGGGACCCGGGGGCCATACGAGCAGTACTTC; cdr3_aa: CASSQEGTRGPYEQYF
clone_size: NA; cdr3_length: 14; v_call: TRBV7-3; j_call: TRBJ2-1; d_call: TRBD1; cdr3_nt: TGTGCCAGCAGTCGGGACAGGACCTACAATGAGCAGTTCTTC; cdr3_aa: CASSRDRTYNEQFF
clone_size: NA; cdr3_length: 16; v_call: TRBV18; j_call: TRBJ2-5; d_call: NA; cdr3_nt: TGTGCCAGCTCACCAACAGCGGTATTCTCCCAAGAGACCCAGTACTTC; cdr3_aa: CASSPTAVFSQETQYF
clone_size: NA; cdr3_length: 13; v_call: TRBV15; j_call: TRBJ1-5; d_call: NA; cdr3_nt: TGTGCCACCAGCGCCAGTAGCAATCAGCCCCAGCATTTT; cdr3_aa: CATSASSNQPQHF
clone_size: few; cdr3_length: 13; v_call: TRBV30; j_call: TRBJ1-5; d_call: NA; cdr3_nt: TGTGCCTGGAGTACAACAAGGATCTCGGCCCAGCATTTT; cdr3_aa: CAWSTTRISAQHF
clone_size: NA; cdr3_length: 15; v_call: TRBV5-1; j_call: TRBJ1-2; d_call: NA; cdr3_nt: TGCGCCAGCAGCTTGAGGTCAGACCCTAACTATGGCTACACCTTC; cdr3_aa: CASSLRSDPNYGYTF
clone_size: NA; cdr3_length: 16; v_call: TRBV5-4; j_call: TRBJ2-3; d_call: NA; cdr3_nt: TGTGCCAGCAGCTTCTCCCTAGCGCCTAGCACAGATACGCAGTATTTT; cdr3_aa: CASSFSLAPSTDTQYF
clone_size: NA; cdr3_length: 15; v_call: TRBV5-1; j_call: TRBJ2-3; d_call: NA; cdr3_nt: TGCGCCAGCCAGGTTGGGGATTTGGGCACAGATACGCAGTATTTT; cdr3_aa: CASQVGDLGTDTQYF
clone_size: NA; cdr3_length: 16; v_call: TRBV2; j_call: TRBJ2-3; d_call: TRBD2; cdr3_nt: TGTGCCAGCAGGAGGGGACTAGCGGGAGGGTGGGATACGCAGTATTTT; cdr3_aa: CASRRGLAGGWDTQYF
clone_size: NA; cdr3_length: 14; v_call: TRBV5-6; j_call: TRBJ1-2; d_call: NA; cdr3_nt: TGTGCCAGCAGCCTTTGGCAGGGGCCCTATGGCTACACCTTC; cdr3_aa: CASSLWQGPYGYTF
clone_size: NA; cdr3_length: 13; v_call: TRBV5-8; j_call: TRBJ1-1; d_call: NA; cdr3_nt: TGTGCCAGCAGCTTGGGAGAGAACACTGAAGCTTTCTTT; cdr3_aa: CASSLGENTEAFF
clone_size: once; cdr3_length: 15; v_call: TRBV5-1; j_call: TRBJ1-3; d_call: NA; cdr3_nt: TGCGCCAGCAGCTTGGACGGCCACTCTGGAAACACCATATATTTT; cdr3_aa: CASSLDGHSGNTIYF
clone_size: NA; cdr3_length: 19; v_call: TRBV5-6; j_call: TRBJ2-7; d_call: TRBD2; cdr3_nt: TGTGCCAGCAGCCCCGCGACTAGCGGGAGGGGGAGATGGAGTTACGAGCAGTACTTC; cdr3_aa: CASSPATSGRGRWSYEQYF
clone_size: NA; cdr3_length: 15; v_call: TRBV7-9; j_call: TRBJ1-3; d_call: NA; cdr3_nt: TGTGCCAGCAGCTTAGGGGGAACCTCTGGAAACACCATATATTTT; cdr3_aa: CASSLGGTSGNTIYF
clone_size: NA; cdr3_length: 14; v_call: TRBV5-1; j_call: TRBJ2-2; d_call: NA; cdr3_nt: TGCGCCAGCAGGATAGCGACGGACACCGGGGAGCTGTTTTTT; cdr3_aa: CASRIATDTGELFF
clone_size: NA; cdr3_length: 14; v_call: TRBV28; j_call: TRBJ2-1; d_call: TRBD2; cdr3_nt: TGTGCCAGCAGTCAAGGGACTAGCGGGAGACTTCCGTTCTTC; cdr3_aa: CASSQGTSGRLPFF
clone_size: once; cdr3_length: 14; v_call: TRBV21-1; j_call: TRBJ2-1; d_call: NA; cdr3_nt: TGTGCCAGCAGCAAGGACAGGGCAGGCAATGAGCAGTTCTTC; cdr3_aa: CASSKDRAGNEQFF
clone_size: NA; cdr3_length: 15; v_call: TRBV5-1; j_call: TRBJ2-7; d_call: TRBD1; cdr3_nt: TGCGCCAGCAGCTTCGGACAGGGAATCGGATACGAGCAGTACTTC; cdr3_aa: CASSFGQGIGYEQYF
clone_size: NA; cdr3_length: 13; v_call: TRBV6-5; j_call: TRBJ2-5; d_call: NA; cdr3_nt: TGTGCCAGCAAACCGACAAAACAAGAGACCCAGTACTTC; cdr3_aa: CASKPTKQETQYF
clone_size: NA; cdr3_length: 15; v_call: TRBV14; j_call: TRBJ1-4; d_call: NA; cdr3_nt: TGTGCCAGCAGCCAGGATAACCAGACCTATGAAAAACTGTTTTTT; cdr3_aa: CASSQDNQTYEKLFF
clone_size: NA; cdr3_length: 11; v_call: TRBV20-1; j_call: TRBJ1-1; d_call: NA; cdr3_nt: TGCAGTGCTCGAGGGAGCGCTGAAGCTTTCTTT; cdr3_aa: CSARGSAEAFF